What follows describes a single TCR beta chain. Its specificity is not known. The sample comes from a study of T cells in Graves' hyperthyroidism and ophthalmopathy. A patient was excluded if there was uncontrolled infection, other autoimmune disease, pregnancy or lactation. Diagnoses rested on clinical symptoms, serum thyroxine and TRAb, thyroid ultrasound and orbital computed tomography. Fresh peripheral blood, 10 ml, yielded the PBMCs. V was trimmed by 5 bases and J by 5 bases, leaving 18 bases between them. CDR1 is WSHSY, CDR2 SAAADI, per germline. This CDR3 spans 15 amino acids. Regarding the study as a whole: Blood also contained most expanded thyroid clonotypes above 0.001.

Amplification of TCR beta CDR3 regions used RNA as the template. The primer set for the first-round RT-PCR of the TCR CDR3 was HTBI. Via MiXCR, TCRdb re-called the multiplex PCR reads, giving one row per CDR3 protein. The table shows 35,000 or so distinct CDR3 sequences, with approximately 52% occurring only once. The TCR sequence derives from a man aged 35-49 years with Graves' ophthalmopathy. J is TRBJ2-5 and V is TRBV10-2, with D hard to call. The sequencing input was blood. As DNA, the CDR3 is TGCGCCAGCAGTTACGCAGGATGGGCTTTGGAGACCCAGTACTTC. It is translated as CASSYAGWALETQYF.